Listed below are T cell receptor beta chains from one sample, sequenced in a study of radiotherapy plus CTLA-4 blockade in lung cancer. Here immunoSEQ multiplex PCR was the method, and the copy in TCRdb shows in-frame clones only, minus some. The data show about 28,000 clones, less than 80% seen once. The source was peripheral blood, collected from a patient treated with radiotherapy plus ipilimumab. Receptors originate from a human donor with non-small cell lung cancer who had stable disease on radiotherapy plus ipilimumab. The CDR3 runs from the conserved cysteine through the conserved F or W. The D gene is left open where the match is weak. The size entry is marked missing in some rows and otherwise reads once, few, many or a size class.

size: NA
J: TRBJ1-5
V: TRBV7-2
length: 16
D: TRBD1
CDR3: CASSPRRTGGAQPQHF
DNA: TGTGCCAGCAGCCCTCGGCGAACAGGGGGCGCCCAGCCCCAGCATTTT

size: once
J: TRBJ1-5
V: TRBV7-2
length: 15
D: NA
CDR3: CASSLRTGQRQPQHF
DNA: TGTGCCAGCAGCTTAAGAACAGGGCAAAGGCAGCCCCAGCATTTT

size: NA
J: TRBJ2-5
V: TRBV11-1
length: 11
D: NA
CDR3: CASSLGETQYF
DNA: TGTGCCAGCAGCTTAGGGGAGACCCAGTACTTC

size: NA
J: TRBJ1-2
V: TRBV5-4
length: 15
D: TRBD1
CDR3: CASSSGTARNYGYTF
DNA: TGTGCCAGCAGTAGCGGGACAGCAAGAAACTATGGCTACACCTTC

size: NA
J: TRBJ1-4
V: TRBV7-2
length: 14
D: NA
CDR3: CASSQVHGAEKLFF
DNA: TGTGCCAGCAGCCAAGTCCATGGGGCTGAAAAACTGTTTTTT

size: NA
J: TRBJ2-1
V: TRBV4-3
length: 14
D: NA
CDR3: CASSQGSGAGEQFF
DNA: TGCGCCAGCAGCCAAGGGTCTGGGGCCGGTGAGCAGTTCTTC

size: NA
J: TRBJ1-2
V: TRBV4-1
length: 13
D: TRBD1
CDR3: CASGPGQGDGYTF
DNA: TGCGCCAGCGGCCCCGGACAGGGAGATGGCTACACCTTC

size: NA
J: TRBJ1-3
V: TRBV29-1
length: 12
D: NA
CDR3: CSVVFSGNTIYF
DNA: TGCAGCGTTGTTTTCTCTGGAAACACCATATATTTT

size: NA
J: TRBJ1-5
V: TRBV7-3
length: 14
D: NA
CDR3: CASSLGPGNQPQHF
DNA: TGTGCCAGCAGCTTAGGTCCAGGCAATCAGCCCCAGCATTTT

size: few
J: TRBJ1-5
V: TRBV6-1
length: 14
D: NA
CDR3: CASSEGTPYQPQHF
DNA: TGTGCCAGCAGTGAAGGGACTCCTTATCAGCCCCAGCATTTT

size: NA
J: TRBJ1-5
V: TRBV29-1
length: 13
D: NA
CDR3: CSVEGGANQPQHF
DNA: TGCAGCGTTGAAGGGGGGGCCAATCAGCCCCAGCATTTT

size: NA
J: TRBJ2-2
V: TRBV2
length: 14
D: NA
CDR3: CASSRMRGTGELFF
DNA: TGTGCTAGCAGTCGAATGAGGGGGACCGGGGAGCTGTTTTTT

size: NA
J: TRBJ2-1
V: TRBV7-8
length: 16
D: NA
CDR3: CASSLGGGTGPNEQFF
DNA: TGTGCCAGCAGCTTAGGGGGGGGGACAGGCCCAAATGAGCAGTTCTTC

size: few
J: TRBJ2-3
V: TRBV7-9
length: 14
D: NA
CDR3: CASSLWRGTDTQYF
DNA: TGTGCCAGCAGCTTATGGCGGGGCACAGATACGCAGTATTTT

size: few
J: TRBJ2-3
V: TRBV6-4
length: 16
D: TRBD1
CDR3: CASSDMTGGDTDTQYF
DNA: TGTGCCAGCAGTGATATGACAGGGGGCGATACAGATACGCAGTATTTT

size: NA
J: TRBJ2-4
V: TRBV14
length: 15
D: NA
CDR3: CASSQDVGGSNIQYF
DNA: TGTGCCAGCAGCCAAGATGTTGGGGGGTCGAACATTCAGTACTTC

size: few
J: TRBJ1-2
V: TRBV6-1
length: 15
D: NA
CDR3: CASSEAQVRSYGYTF
DNA: TGTGCCAGCAGTGAAGCGCAGGTCCGGTCCTATGGCTACACCTTC

size: NA
J: TRBJ1-5
V: TRBV10-3
length: 15
D: NA
CDR3: CAISARDSRNQPQHF
DNA: TGTGCCATCAGTGCTAGGGACTCCCGCAATCAGCCCCAGCATTTT

size: NA
J: TRBJ2-1
V: TRBV6-5
length: 11
D: NA
CDR3: CASSYSNEQFF
DNA: TGTGCCAGCAGTTACAGCAATGAGCAGTTCTTC

size: NA
J: TRBJ1-4
V: TRBV28
length: 15
D: NA
CDR3: CASSFWGSGNEKLFF
DNA: TGTGCCAGCAGTTTCTGGGGGTCGGGGAATGAAAAACTGTTTTTT

size: NA
J: TRBJ1-6
V: TRBV7-6
length: 12
D: NA
CDR3: CASSPPRGPLHF
DNA: TGTGCCAGCAGCCCACCCCGAGGACCCCTCCACTTT

size: NA
J: TRBJ2-3
V: TRBV5-1
length: 15
D: NA
CDR3: CASSSLGGGTDTQYF
DNA: TGCGCCAGCAGCTCACTCGGGGGTGGGACAGATACGCAGTATTTT

size: NA
J: TRBJ1-1
V: TRBV19
length: 15
D: NA
CDR3: CASSPSHRRNTEAFF
DNA: TGTGCCAGTAGTCCGTCCCATCGGAGGAACACTGAAGCTTTCTTT

size: NA
J: TRBJ1-3
V: TRBV11-3
length: 13
D: NA
CDR3: CASSRGLGNTIYF
DNA: TGTGCCAGCAGCAGGGGCCTAGGAAACACCATATATTTT

size: few
J: TRBJ1-4
V: TRBV19
length: 14
D: TRBD1
CDR3: CATVTGTGVGKLFF
DNA: TGTGCCACTGTGACCGGGACAGGGGTTGGAAAACTGTTTTTT

size: once
J: TRBJ1-6
V: TRBV27
length: 15
D: NA
CDR3: CASSREPGGNSPLHF
DNA: TGTGCCAGCAGTCGGGAACCGGGAGGAAATTCACCCCTCCACTTT

size: NA
J: TRBJ2-1
V: TRBV5-1
length: 14
D: TRBD1
CDR3: CASSWGQEGAEQFF
DNA: TGCGCCAGCAGCTGGGGACAGGAGGGAGCTGAGCAGTTCTTC

size: NA
J: TRBJ2-5
V: TRBV5-5
length: 15
D: NA
CDR3: CASSLVFTGGETQYF
DNA: TGTGCCAGCAGCTTGGTATTCACTGGGGGGGAGACCCAGTACTTC

size: NA
J: TRBJ1-3
V: TRBV18
length: 17
D: NA
CDR3: CASSPLKMMTSGNTIYF
DNA: TGTGCCAGCTCACCCCTAAAAATGATGACCTCTGGAAACACCATATATTTT

size: NA
J: TRBJ1-1
V: TRBV10-3
length: 15
D: NA
CDR3: CAIRNEQIMNTEAFF
DNA: TGTGCCATCAGGAACGAACAGATAATGAACACTGAAGCTTTCTTT

size: NA
J: TRBJ1-5
V: TRBV5-1
length: 16
D: NA
CDR3: CASSLEPQGSNQPQHF
DNA: TGCGCCAGCAGCTTGGAGCCTCAGGGAAGCAATCAGCCCCAGCATTTT

size: NA
J: TRBJ1-6
V: TRBV5-1
length: 18
D: NA
CDR3: CASSPRGRGALGNSPLHF
DNA: TGCGCCAGCAGCCCCCGCGGCAGGGGCGCCCTGGGGAATTCACCCCTCCACTTT

size: NA
J: TRBJ1-4
V: TRBV6-1
length: 15
D: TRBD1
CDR3: CASSQIRTGSEKLFF
DNA: TGTGCCAGCAGTCAGATCCGGACAGGGAGCGAAAAACTGTTTTTT

size: NA
J: TRBJ1-5
V: TRBV4-3
length: 15
D: NA
CDR3: CASSQAPDSQGPQHF
DNA: TGCGCCAGCAGCCAAGCTCCGGACAGCCAAGGGCCCCAGCATTTT

size: NA
J: TRBJ1-2
V: TRBV4-1
length: 16
D: NA
CDR3: CASSQVRARLDNGYTF
DNA: TGCGCCAGCAGCCAAGTAAGGGCCCGTTTAGACAATGGCTACACCTTC

size: NA
J: TRBJ2-2
V: TRBV5-4
length: 15
D: NA
CDR3: CASSLGAGNTGELFF
DNA: TGTGCCAGCAGCTTGGGAGCCGGGAACACCGGGGAGCTGTTTTTT

size: NA
J: TRBJ1-1
V: TRBV28
length: 11
D: TRBD1
CDR3: CASSLDRGAFF
DNA: TGTGCCAGCTCATTGGACAGGGGCGCTTTCTTT

size: few
J: TRBJ2-7
V: TRBV30
length: 14
D: NA
CDR3: CAWSLRPPSYEQYF
DNA: TGTGCCTGGAGTTTACGGCCCCCGTCCTACGAGCAGTACTTC

size: NA
J: TRBJ1-2
V: TRBV29-1
length: 15
D: NA
CDR3: CSASTDGTRGNGYTF
DNA: TGCAGCGCTTCCACAGACGGGACTAGGGGGAATGGCTACACCTTC